Given below is one T cell receptor (beta chain) in context. The trim removed 6 bases at V and 6 bases at J, leaving 4 bases unmatched. Germline V gene lookup returns CDR1 MNHEY and CDR2 SVGAGI. The CDR3 covers 13 residues. This specimen comes from a study of blood T cell repertoires in COVID-19. Study overall: COVID-19 samples, acute and convalescent, were from the United States, Italy and Spain. PBMCs, B-cell-depleted T cells, or T cells provided the cDNA or gDNA that made up the material.

In the study's own analysis: Estimation of nucleated cell counts relied on the amplification of reference gene primers. TCRdb's table, derived via immunoSEQ multiplex PCR, lists solely in-frame clones and lacks some. V and J calls and clone size come straight from that table; D and trimming were deduced from the DNA. The repertoire holds 200,000 or so clones, with approximately 84% as singletons. Sequencing used peripheral blood. The sequence derives from a man aged 40-49 years with active or convalescent COVID-19. The chain couples TRBV6-5 to TRBJ2-1; TRBD2 aligns across 8 bases. This CDR3 reads CASSGGAVNEQFF. CDR3 nucleotides: TGTGCCAGCAGCGGGGGGGCGGTCAATGAGCAGTTCTTC.